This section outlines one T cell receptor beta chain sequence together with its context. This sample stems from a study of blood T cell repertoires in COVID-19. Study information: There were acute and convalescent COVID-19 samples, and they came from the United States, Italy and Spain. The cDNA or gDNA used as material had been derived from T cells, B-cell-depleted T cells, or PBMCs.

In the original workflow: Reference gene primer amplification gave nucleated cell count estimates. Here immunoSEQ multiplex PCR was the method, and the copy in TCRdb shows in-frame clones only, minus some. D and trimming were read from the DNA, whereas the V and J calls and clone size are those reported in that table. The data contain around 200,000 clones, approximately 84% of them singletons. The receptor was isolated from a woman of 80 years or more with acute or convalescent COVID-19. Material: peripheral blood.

In DNA, the CDR3 is TGTGCCAGCAGCACGGGACATGCCGATCCCTATAATTCACCCCTCCACTTT. Protein: CASSTGHADPYNSPLHF. The chain has TRBV9 and TRBJ1-6; a possible D gene is TRBD1 (6 bases). With 4 bases removed from V and 2 bases from J, the gap between germline ends came to 16 bases. This CDR3 has 17 residues. Germline lookup yields CDR1 SGDLS and CDR2 YYNGEE.